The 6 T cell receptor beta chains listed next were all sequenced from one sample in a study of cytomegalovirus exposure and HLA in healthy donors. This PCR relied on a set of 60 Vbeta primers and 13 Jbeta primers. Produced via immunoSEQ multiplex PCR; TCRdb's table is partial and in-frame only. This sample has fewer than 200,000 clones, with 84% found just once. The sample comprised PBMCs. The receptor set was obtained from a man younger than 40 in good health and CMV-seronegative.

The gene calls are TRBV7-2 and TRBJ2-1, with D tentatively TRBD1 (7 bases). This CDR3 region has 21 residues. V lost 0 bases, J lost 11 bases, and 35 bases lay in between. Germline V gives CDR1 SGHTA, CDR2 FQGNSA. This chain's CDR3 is CASSLALERDRRGTYRGKQFF. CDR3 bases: TGTGCCAGCAGCTTAGCGTTGGAGAGGGATCGGCGCGGGACCTACAGGGGTAAGCAGTTCTTC. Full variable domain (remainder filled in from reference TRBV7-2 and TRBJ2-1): GAGVSQSPSNKVTEKGKDVELRCDPISGHTALYWYRQSLGQGLEFLIYFQGNSAPDKSGLPSDRFSAERTGGSVSTLTIQRTQQEDSAVYLCASSLALERDRRGTYRGKQFFGPGTRLTVL.

The CDR3 sequence: CASSIGVGGGEETQYF. The CDR3 DNA sequence: TGTGCCAGTAGTATAGGAGTGGGAGGGGGGGAAGAGACCCAGTACTTC. The J gene is TRBJ2-5, the V gene TRBV19; the D gene is possibly TRBD2 (7 bases). The CDR3 sequence is 16 residues long. V was trimmed by 1 base and J by 3 bases, leaving 15 bases between them. CDR1 and CDR2 (germline): LNHDA, SQIVND (reference sequence). Variable domain in full (rest from reference TRBV19 and TRBJ2-5): DGGITQSPKYLFRKEGQNVTLSCEQNLNHDAMYWYRQDPGQGLRLIYYSQIVNDFQKGDIAEGYSVSREKKESFPLTVTSAQKNPTAFYLCASSIGVGGGEETQYFGPGTRLLVL.

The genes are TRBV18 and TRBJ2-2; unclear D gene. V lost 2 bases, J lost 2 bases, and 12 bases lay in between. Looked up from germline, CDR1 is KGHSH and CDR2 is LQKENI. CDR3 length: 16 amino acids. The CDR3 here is CASSPIPAQNTGELFF. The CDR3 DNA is TGTGCCAGCTCACCAATCCCCGCGCAAAACACCGGGGAGCTGTTTTTT.

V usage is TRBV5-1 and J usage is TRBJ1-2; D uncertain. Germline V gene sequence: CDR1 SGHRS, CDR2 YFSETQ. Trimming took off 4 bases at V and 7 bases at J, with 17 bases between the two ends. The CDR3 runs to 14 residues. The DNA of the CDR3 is TGCGCCAGCAGCCCTCCCCCCGGGTCGGCTGGCTACACCTTC. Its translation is CASSPPPGSAGYTF.

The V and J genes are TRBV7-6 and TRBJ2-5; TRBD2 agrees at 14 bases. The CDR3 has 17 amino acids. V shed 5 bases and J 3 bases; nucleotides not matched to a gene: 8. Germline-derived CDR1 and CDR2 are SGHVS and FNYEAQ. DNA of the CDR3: TGTGCCAGCAGCCCCGGACTAGCGGGGGGCCTAAAAGAGACCCAGTACTTC. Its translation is CASSPGLAGGLKETQYF.

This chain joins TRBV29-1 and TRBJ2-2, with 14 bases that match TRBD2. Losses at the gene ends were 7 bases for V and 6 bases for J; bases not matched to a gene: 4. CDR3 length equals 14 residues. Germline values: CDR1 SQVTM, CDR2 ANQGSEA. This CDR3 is CSAGLAGGAGELFF. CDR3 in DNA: TGCAGCGCCGGACTAGCGGGAGGTGCCGGGGAGCTGTTTTTT.